The 7 T cell receptor beta chains in this list originate from one sample, sequenced in a study of shared clonotypes between healthy human individuals (dated by TCRdb to about 2020). Library preparation used the immunoSEQ multiplex PCR assay. What TCRdb holds here is the immuneACCESS table cut down to in-frame rearrangements. Part of the clones is not present; checked against another copy, under half of the missing clones reflect an unresolved V gene, and the others are unexplained. In all, the sample holds about 1.5 million clones, and approximately 98% of those were seen once. The ten largest clones represent 0.45% of the sample. Specimen: naive CD4+ T cells sorted from blood. The cell subset or site label corresponds to: CD45RA+ positively selected. The origin of the receptors is a man in his thirties or forties in good health.

The chain is built from TRBV11-2 and TRBJ1-1; D is ambiguous. CDR1 and CDR2 from the germline V gene are SGHAT and FQNNGV. This CDR3 contains 11 residues. Deletions cut 4 bases from V and 6 bases from J, with 6 bases between. The CDR3: CASSYLSEAFF. CDR3 sequence (DNA): TGTGCCAGCAGCTACCTATCTGAAGCTTTCTTT.

J is TRBJ1-5 and V is TRBV15; D is possibly TRBD1 (5 bases). The CDR3 extends over 15 amino acids. From germline, CDR1 is LNHNV and CDR2 YYDKDF (reference sequence). The germline V and J ends were trimmed by 3 bases and 2 bases, with 11 bases remaining between them. The CDR3 DNA reads TGTGCCACCAGCAGGTGGGGGGGAGGCAATCAGCCCCAGCATTTT. Protein sequence: CATSRWGGGNQPQHF.

This clone was detected once. The J gene is TRBJ1-1, the V gene TRBV2; D not certain. Germline lookup yields CDR1 SNHLY and CDR2 FYNNEI. The CDR3 loop spans 11 amino acids. Trimming took 11 bases from V and 10 from J, leaving 17 bases between them. CDR3 sequence reads: CAGKIGSGAFF. DNA of the CDR3: TGTGCCGGAAAGATAGGCAGCGGAGCTTTCTTT.

V usage is TRBV2 and J usage is TRBJ1-2; D call uncertain. This CDR3 spans 13 amino acids. CDR1 is SNHLY, CDR2 FYNNEI, per germline. V gave up 5 bases and J gave up 4 bases, with 11 bases separating them. DNA for the CDR3: TGTGCCAGCAGTACTTCCGCGATCTATGGCTACACCTTC. Its protein is CASSTSAIYGYTF.

This clone was recorded once. The same CDR3 arises from other DNA sequences in this sample as well. The chain employs TRBV7-2 and TRBJ2-3, with 9 nucleotides matching TRBD2. The V gene's germline CDR1 is SGHTA and CDR2 FQGNSA. This CDR3 contains 16 residues. The junction had 8 bases not matched to a gene; V was cut back by 5 bases and J by 2 bases. The CDR3 coding sequence is TGTGCCAGCAGCATATTAGCGGGGGCTTCCACAGATACGCAGTATTTT. Protein product: CASSILAGASTDTQYF. The whole variable domain, filled in from reference TRBV7-2 and TRBJ2-3, reads GAGVSQSPSNKVTEKGKDVELRCDPISGHTALYWYRQSLGQGLEFLIYFQGNSAPDKSGLPSDRFSAERTGGSVSTLTIQRTQQEDSAVYLCASSILAGASTDTQYFGPGTRLTVL.

The chain employs TRBV25-1 and TRBJ2-1; D possibly corresponds to TRBD1 (6 bases). This CDR3 comprises 14 residues. The germline V gene has CDR1 MGHDK and CDR2 SYGVNS. Trimming took 8 bases from V and 4 from J, leaving 15 bases between them. The DNA for the CDR3 is TGTGCCAGCGAACCGGGACATTATTACAATGAGCAGTTCTTC. Encoded protein: CASEPGHYYNEQFF.

This chain links TRBV10-1 with TRBJ2-4; TRBD1 might be the D (5 bases). This CDR3 comprises 15 residues. Germline V gene sequence: CDR1 WNHNN, CDR2 SYGVQD (reference sequence). Trimming removed 0 bases from V and 0 bases from J, with 6 bases in between. In nucleotides, the CDR3 is TGCGCCAGCAGTGAGTCTGGGGCAGCCAAAAACATTCAGTACTTC. This sequence encodes CASSESGAAKNIQYF.